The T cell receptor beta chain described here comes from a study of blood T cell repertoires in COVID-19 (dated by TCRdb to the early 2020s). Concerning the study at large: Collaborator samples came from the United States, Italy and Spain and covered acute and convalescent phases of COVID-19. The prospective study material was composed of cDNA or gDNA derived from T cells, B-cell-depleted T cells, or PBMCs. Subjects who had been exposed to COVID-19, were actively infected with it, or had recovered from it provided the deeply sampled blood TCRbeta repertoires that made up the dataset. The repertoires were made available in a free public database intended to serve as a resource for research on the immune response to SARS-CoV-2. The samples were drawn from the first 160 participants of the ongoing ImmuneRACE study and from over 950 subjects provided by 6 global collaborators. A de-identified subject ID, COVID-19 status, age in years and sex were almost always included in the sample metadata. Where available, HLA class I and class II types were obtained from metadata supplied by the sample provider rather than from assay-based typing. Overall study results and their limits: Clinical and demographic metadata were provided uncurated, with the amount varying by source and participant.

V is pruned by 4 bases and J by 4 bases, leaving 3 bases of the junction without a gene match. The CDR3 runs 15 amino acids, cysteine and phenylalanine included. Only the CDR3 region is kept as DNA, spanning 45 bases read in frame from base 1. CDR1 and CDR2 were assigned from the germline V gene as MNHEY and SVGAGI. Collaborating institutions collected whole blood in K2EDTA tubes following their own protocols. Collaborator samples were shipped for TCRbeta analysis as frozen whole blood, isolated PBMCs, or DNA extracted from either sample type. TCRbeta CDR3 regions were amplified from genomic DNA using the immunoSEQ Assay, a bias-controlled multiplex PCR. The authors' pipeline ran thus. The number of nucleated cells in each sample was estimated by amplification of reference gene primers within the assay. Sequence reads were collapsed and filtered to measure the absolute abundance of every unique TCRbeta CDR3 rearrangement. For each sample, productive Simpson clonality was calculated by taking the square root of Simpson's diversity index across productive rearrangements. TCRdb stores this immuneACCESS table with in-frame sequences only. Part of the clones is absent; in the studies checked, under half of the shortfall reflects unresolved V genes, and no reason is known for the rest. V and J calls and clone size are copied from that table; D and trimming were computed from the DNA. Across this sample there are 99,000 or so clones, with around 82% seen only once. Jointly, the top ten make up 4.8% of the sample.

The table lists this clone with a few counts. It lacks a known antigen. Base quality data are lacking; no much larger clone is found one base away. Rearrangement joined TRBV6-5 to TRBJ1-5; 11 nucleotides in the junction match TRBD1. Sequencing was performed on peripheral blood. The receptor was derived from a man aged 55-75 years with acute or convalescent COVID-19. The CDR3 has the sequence CASSLDRGLNQPQHF. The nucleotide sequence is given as TGTGCCAGCAGTTTGGACAGGGGGCTAAATCAGCCCCAGCATTTT.